This TCR beta chain was recorded in a study of T cells in Graves' hyperthyroidism and ophthalmopathy. These patients, aged 18 to 65, had recently diagnosed hyperthyroidism lasting under 2 months. CDR1 is SNHLY and CDR2 is FYNNEI in the germline V gene. V shed 1 base and J shed 4 bases, with 5 bases lying between them. The CDR3 spans 13 residues. This clonotype was detected many times. The TCR beta CDR3 regions underwent amplification using RNA transcripts as the source. Using the HTBI primer set, a first-round RT-PCR was run on the TCR CDR3. A single record per CDR3 protein comes from TCRdb applying MiXCR to the multiplex PCR reads. The data show about 210,000 distinct CDR3 sequences, more than 15% seen once.

Sequencing input: blood. The sequence was obtained from a man between 45 and 60 years old with Graves' hyperthyroidism. The chain combines TRBV2 with TRBJ2-1; possible D gene TRBD1, 5 bases. The chain's CDR3 is CASSEDRYNEQFF. The CDR3 nucleotides are TGTGCCAGCAGTGAAGACAGGTACAATGAGCAGTTCTTC.